Shown below are 4 T cell receptor beta chains from a single sample sequenced in a study of sequential checkpoint blockade in melanoma. This sample's treatment: randomized to nivolumab then ipilimumab (arm A) or the reverse (arm B). Profiled with immunoSEQ multiplex PCR; TCRdb holds only in-frame clones, not every one. The sample has 2,000 or so clones, around 20% seen once. The sequencing used tumor tissue (inferred from file names), collected from a patient given nivolumab and ipilimumab in sequence. The receptors shown here come from a human donor with melanoma.

The V and J genes are TRBV29-1 and TRBJ2-5; 7 nucleotides match TRBD1. J gave up 5 bases and V 6 bases, and 12 bases lay outside the gene matches. The CDR3 consists of 14 residues. CDR1 and CDR2 from the germline V gene are SQVTM and ANQGSEA. This CDR3 reads CSVSPGGAVETQYF. CDR3 DNA: TGCAGCGTCTCACCAGGGGGTGCTGTGGAGACCCAGTACTTC.

Judged by abundance, this clone is large. V gene TRBV29-1 combines with J gene TRBJ2-1, with 10 bases aligning to TRBD2. The CDR3 covers 14 residues. Germline CDR1 is SQVTM and CDR2 is ANQGSEA. V lost 5 bases and J lost 5; bases outside the gene matches: 6. The CDR3 is CSVNPGLANNEQFF. CDR3 DNA: TGCAGCGTTAATCCGGGACTAGCGAACAATGAGCAGTTCTTC.

This clone was counted a few times. The chain combines TRBV23-1 with TRBJ1-1, with 7 positions matching TRBD1. TRBV23-1 belongs to the ORF category, with a function that is uncertain. Trimming removed 6 bases from V and 6 bases from J; junction bases left unmatched: 7. The CDR3 has 13 amino acids. CDR3 sequence reads: CASSLVTGAEAFF. CDR3 in DNA: TGCGCCAGCAGCTTGGTTACAGGGGCTGAAGCTTTCTTT.

The genes are TRBV28 and TRBJ2-4, with TRBD1 matching over 10 bases. With 6 bases clipped from V and 12 bases from J, the junction kept 11 bases outside the gene matches. CDR3 size: 14 residues. Germline CDR1 is MDHEN and CDR2 is SYDVKM. DNA of the CDR3: TGTGCCAGCAGCACCACCGGGACAGGGGCTTCTCAGTACTTC. Its protein is CASSTTGTGASQYF.